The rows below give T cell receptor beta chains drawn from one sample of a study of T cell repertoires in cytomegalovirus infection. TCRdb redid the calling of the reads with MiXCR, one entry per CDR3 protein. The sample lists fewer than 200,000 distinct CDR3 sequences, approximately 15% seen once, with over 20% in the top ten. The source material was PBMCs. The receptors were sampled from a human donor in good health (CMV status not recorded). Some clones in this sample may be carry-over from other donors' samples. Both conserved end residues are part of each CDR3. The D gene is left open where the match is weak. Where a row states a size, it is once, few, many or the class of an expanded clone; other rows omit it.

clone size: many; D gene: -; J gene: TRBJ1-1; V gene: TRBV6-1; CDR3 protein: CASSMDNSNTEAFF; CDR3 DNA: TGTGCCAGCAGTATGGACAACTCGAACACTGAAGCTTTCTTT
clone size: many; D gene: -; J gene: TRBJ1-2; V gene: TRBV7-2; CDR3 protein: CASSLRGGGEGYTF; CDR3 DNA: TGTGCCAGCAGCCTACGGGGGGGGGGAGAGGGCTACACCTTC
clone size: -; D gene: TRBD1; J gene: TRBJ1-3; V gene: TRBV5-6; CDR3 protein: CASSSMDRGRGNTIYF; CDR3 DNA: TGTGCCAGCAGCTCGATGGACAGGGGAAGAGGAAACACCATATATTTT
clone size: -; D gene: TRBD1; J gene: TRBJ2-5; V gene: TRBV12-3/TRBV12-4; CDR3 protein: CASSSISPGQGKETQYF; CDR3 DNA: TGTGCCAGCAGTTCAATATCCCCGGGACAGGGAAAAGAGACCCAGTACTTC
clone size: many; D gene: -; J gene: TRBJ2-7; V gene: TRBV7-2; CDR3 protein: CASSAAGGNYEQYF; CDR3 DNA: TGTGCCAGCAGCGCAGCTGGGGGGAACTACGAGCAGTACTTC
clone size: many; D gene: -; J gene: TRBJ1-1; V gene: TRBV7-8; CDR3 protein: CASSLRSTEAFF; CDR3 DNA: TGTGCCAGCAGCCTCCGGTCCACTGAAGCTTTCTTT
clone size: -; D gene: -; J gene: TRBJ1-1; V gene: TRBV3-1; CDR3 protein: CASSGRRGWTEAFF; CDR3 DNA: TGTGCCAGCAGTGGACGACGGGGCTGGACTGAAGCTTTCTTT
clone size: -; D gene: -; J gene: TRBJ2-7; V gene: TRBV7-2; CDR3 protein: CASSLSLPREQYF; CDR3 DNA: TGTGCCAGCAGCTTAAGCCTCCCGCGCGAGCAGTACTTC
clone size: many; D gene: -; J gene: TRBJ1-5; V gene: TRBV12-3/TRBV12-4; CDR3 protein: CASSLFNKGNQPQHF; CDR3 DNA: TGTGCCAGCAGTTTATTTAATAAGGGCAATCAGCCCCAGCATTTT
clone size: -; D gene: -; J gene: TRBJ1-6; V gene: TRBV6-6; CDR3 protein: CASRDGSSYNSPLHF; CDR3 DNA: TGTGCCAGCAGGGATGGGAGCTCCTATAATTCACCCCTCCACTTT
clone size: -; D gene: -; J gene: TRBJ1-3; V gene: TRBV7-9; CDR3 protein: CASSSQGSGNTIYF; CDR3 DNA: TGTGCCAGCAGCTCGCAGGGTTCTGGAAACACCATATATTTT
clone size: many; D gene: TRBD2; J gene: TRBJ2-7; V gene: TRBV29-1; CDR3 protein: CSVVRASGQSGGEQYF; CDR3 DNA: TGCAGCGTTGTTAGGGCTAGCGGCCAATCCGGGGGAGAGCAGTACTTC
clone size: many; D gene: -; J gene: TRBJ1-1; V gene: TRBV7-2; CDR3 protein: CASSLGVGFGANTEAFF; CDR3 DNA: TGTGCCAGCAGCTTAGGAGTTGGGTTCGGGGCGAACACTGAAGCTTTCTTT
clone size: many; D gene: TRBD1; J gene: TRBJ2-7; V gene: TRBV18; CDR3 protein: CASSPPGTAFLYEQYF; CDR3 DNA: TGTGCCAGCTCACCACCCGGGACAGCGTTCCTCTACGAGCAGTACTTC
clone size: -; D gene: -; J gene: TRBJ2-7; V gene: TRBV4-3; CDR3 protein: CASSPSPGPRERFNYEQYF; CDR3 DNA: TGCGCCAGCAGCCCATCCCCGGGGCCGCGGGAACGGTTCAACTACGAGCAGTACTTC
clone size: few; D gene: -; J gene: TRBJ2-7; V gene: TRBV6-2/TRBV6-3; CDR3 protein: CASTRDQRGEQYF; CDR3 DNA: TGTGCCAGCACCCGGGACCAACGCGGCGAGCAGTACTTC
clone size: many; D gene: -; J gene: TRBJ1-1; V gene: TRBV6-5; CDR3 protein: CASSYARRGDTEAFF; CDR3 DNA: TGTGCCAGCAGTTACGCGCGGCGGGGGGACACTGAAGCTTTCTTT
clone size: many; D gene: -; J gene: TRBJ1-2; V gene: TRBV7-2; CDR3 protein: CASSSALQALVTF; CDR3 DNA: TGTGCCAGCAGCTCCGCGCTACAGGCTTTAGTCACCTTC
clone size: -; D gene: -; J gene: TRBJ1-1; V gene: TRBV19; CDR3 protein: CASSPRLRSAEAFF; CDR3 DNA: TGTGCCAGTAGCCCCAGACTGCGGTCAGCTGAAGCTTTCTTT
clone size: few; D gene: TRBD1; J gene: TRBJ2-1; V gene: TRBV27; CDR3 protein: CASSLRGQVYNEQFF; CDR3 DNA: TGTGCCAGCAGTCTCAGGGGGCAAGTCTACAATGAGCAGTTCTTC
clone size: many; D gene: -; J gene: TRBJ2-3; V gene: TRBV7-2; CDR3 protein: CASSQMWDTQYF; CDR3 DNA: TGTGCCAGCAGCCAAATGTGGGATACGCAGTATTTT
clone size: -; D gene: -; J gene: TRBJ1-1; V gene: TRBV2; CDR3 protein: CASNMERNTEAFF; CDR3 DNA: TGTGCCAGCAATATGGAGAGGAACACTGAAGCTTTCTTT
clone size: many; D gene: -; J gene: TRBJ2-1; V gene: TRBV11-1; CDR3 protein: CASSFSGAEDFYNEQFF; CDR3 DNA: TGTGCCAGCAGCTTTTCTGGTGCAGAAGACTTCTACAATGAGCAGTTCTTC
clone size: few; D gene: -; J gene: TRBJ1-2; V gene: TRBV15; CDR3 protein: CATRPGLGSYTF; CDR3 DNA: TGTGCCACCAGACCGGGCCTTGGAAGCTACACCTTC
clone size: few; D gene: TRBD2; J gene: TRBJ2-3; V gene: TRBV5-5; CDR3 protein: CASGGLSTDTQYF; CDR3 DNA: TGTGCCAGCGGGGGACTATCCACAGATACGCAGTATTTT
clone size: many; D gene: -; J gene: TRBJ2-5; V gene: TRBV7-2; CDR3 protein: CASSLTETQYF; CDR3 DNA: TGTGCCAGCAGCTTAACAGAGACCCAGTACTTC
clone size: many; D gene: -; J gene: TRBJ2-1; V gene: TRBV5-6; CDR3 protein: CASSLSNTINEQFF; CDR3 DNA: TGTGCCAGCAGCTTGAGTAACACAATCAATGAGCAGTTCTTC
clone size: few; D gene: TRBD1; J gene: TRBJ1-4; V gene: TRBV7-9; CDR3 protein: CASSSRWDRGEKLFF; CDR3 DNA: TGTGCCAGCAGCTCCCGTTGGGACAGGGGTGAAAAACTGTTTTTT
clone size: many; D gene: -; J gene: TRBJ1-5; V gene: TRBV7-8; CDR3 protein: CASSLRVLNQPQHF; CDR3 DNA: TGTGCCAGCAGCCTCCGGGTGCTCAATCAGCCCCAGCATTTT
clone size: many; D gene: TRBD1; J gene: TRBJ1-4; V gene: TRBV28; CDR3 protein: CATLDRDSNEKLFF; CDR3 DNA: TGTGCCACCCTAGACCGGGACAGTAATGAAAAACTGTTTTTT
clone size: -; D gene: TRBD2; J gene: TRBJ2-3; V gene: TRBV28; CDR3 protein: CASSPSGRWADTQYF; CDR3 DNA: TGTGCCAGCAGTCCTAGCGGGAGGTGGGCAGATACGCAGTATTTT